Presented here are 14 T cell receptor beta chains from one specimen sequenced in a study of blood T cell repertoires in COVID-19. TCRdb's copy holds only in-frame clones and misses some; the assay was immunoSEQ multiplex PCR. The table shows approximately 280,000 clones, with around 92% occurring only once. Sequenced: PBMCs or T cells enriched from blood (not recorded which). All receptors derive from a woman aged 55-70 years who had recovered from COVID-19.

In its sample, this clone was seen once. The chain carries TRBV5-1 and TRBJ2-4; 8 bases map to TRBD2. Trimming took 0 bases from V and 7 from J; bases not matched to a gene: 9. The CDR3 consists of 16 residues. Germline CDR1 is SGHRS and CDR2 is YFSETQ. CDR3 DNA sequence: TGCGCCAGCAGCTTGGTAGGGAGCAGCGGGAGCAACATTCAGTACTTC. As protein: CASSLVGSSGSNIQYF.

This chain joins TRBV19 and TRBJ2-5; 9 positions agree with TRBD1. Germline CDR1 and CDR2: LNHDA and SQIVND (reference sequence). The ends lost 5 bases at V and 5 bases at J; junction bases unmatched: 6. This CDR3 has 14 amino acids. The CDR3 loop reads CASSLQGAGETQYF. As DNA, the CDR3 is TGTGCCAGTAGTCTACAGGGGGCGGGCGAGACCCAGTACTTC.

CDR3 in DNA: TGTGCTAGCCTACAGGGGGAGACCCAGTACTTC. Translating it yields CASLQGETQYF. The V and J genes are TRBV12-5 and TRBJ2-5, with 7 bases identical to TRBD1. The CDR3 extends over 11 amino acids. With 9 bases clipped from V and 5 bases from J, the junction kept 3 bases outside the gene matches. The V gene's germline CDR1 is LGHNT and CDR2 FRNRAP.

V gene TRBV7-2 combines with J gene TRBJ1-5; D remains ambiguous. Trimming took off 1 base at V and 6 bases at J, with 16 bases between the two ends. CDR3 length equals 16 residues. Germline V gene lookup returns CDR1 SGHTA and CDR2 FQGNSA. CDR3 protein: CASSLEFFKGVQPQHF. The CDR3, as DNA: TGTGCCAGCAGCTTAGAATTCTTTAAGGGAGTTCAGCCCCAGCATTTT.

This clone was picked up one time. This chain connects TRBV5-1 to TRBJ1-2, with a possible D match to TRBD1 (6 bases). The CDR3 spans 14 residues. Trimming took off 6 bases at V and 7 bases at J, with 19 bases between the two ends. CDR1 and CDR2 (germline): SGHRS, YFSETQ. The CDR3 DNA sequence: TGCGCCAGCAACTTAGGAAGCGGACAGATTGGCTACACCTTC. Translation gives CASNLGSGQIGYTF.

V is TRBV11-1 and J is TRBJ1-1, with D perhaps matching TRBD1 (5 bases). V gave up 5 bases and J gave up 3 bases, with 19 bases separating them. Germline V gives CDR1 SGHAT, CDR2 FQDESV (reference sequence). CDR3 size: 16 residues. This chain's CDR3 is CASSPRRAGRDTEAFF. The CDR3 coding sequence is TGTGCCAGCAGCCCGAGGCGGGCAGGGAGGGACACTGAAGCTTTCTTT. The variable domain in full, completed from reference TRBV11-1 and TRBJ1-1, reads EAEVAQSPRYKITEKSQAVAFWCDPISGHATLYWYRQILGQGPELLVQFQDESVVDDSQLPKDRFSAERLKGVDSTLKIQPAELGDSAMYLCASSPRRAGRDTEAFFGQGTRLTVV.

The gene calls are TRBV14 and TRBJ2-3; 7 bases are shared with TRBD2. V gave up 10 bases and J gave up 4 bases; unmatched junction bases: 11. CDR3 size: 14 residues. Per germline, CDR1 SGHDN and CDR2 FVKESK. The CDR3 sequence: CATSTGTTADTQYF. CDR3 bases: TGTGCCACATCAACCGGGACTACGGCAGATACGCAGTATTTT.

The chain carries TRBV19 and TRBJ1-6; 9 bases are a match to TRBD1. This CDR3 is built from 14 residues. Looked up from germline, CDR1 is LNHDA and CDR2 is SQIVND (reference sequence). The V gene end was trimmed by 9 bases and the J gene end by 10 bases; junction bases not matched to a gene: 10. CDR3 in DNA: TGTGCCAGCCTCAGAGCCGGGACAGGGTCACCCCTCCACTTT. This translates into CASLRAGTGSPLHF.

The chain couples TRBV28 to TRBJ1-5; TRBD1 aligns across 7 bases. The CDR3 runs 14 residues. Trimming at V came to 5 bases and at J to 7 bases, leaving 8 bases not matched to a gene. CDR1 is MDHEN, CDR2 SYDVKM, per germline. The CDR3 region is CASSPVQGRQPQHF. The CDR3 region has the DNA TGTGCCAGCAGTCCAGTACAGGGGAGGCAGCCCCAGCATTTT. The whole variable domain, remainder taken from reference TRBV28 and TRBJ1-5, is DVKVTQSSRYLVKRTGEKVFLECVQDMDHENMFWYRQDPGLGLRLIYFSYDVKMKEKGDIPEGYSVSREKKERFSLILESASTNQTSMYLCASSPVQGRQPQHFGDGTRLSIL.

The chain's CDR3 is CASSPGGSYNEQFF. The CDR3 coding sequence is TGTGCCAGCTCCCCCGGGGGCTCCTACAATGAGCAGTTCTTC. V gene TRBV18 combines with J gene TRBJ2-1; the D gene is possibly TRBD2 (6 bases). This CDR3 is 14 amino acids long. Germline-derived CDR1 and CDR2 are KGHSH and LQKENI. Trimming removed 6 bases at V and 0 bases at J, with 9 bases between.

The chain joins TRBV6-1 to TRBJ1-1, with 8 bases identical to TRBD1. CDR3 length: 16 residues. After removal of 3 bases from V and 1 base from J, the junction contained 7 bases not matched to a gene. Germline assignment: CDR1 MNHNS and CDR2 SASEGT. This CDR3 reads CASSDRGPLGNTEAFF. The CDR3 coding sequence is TGTGCCAGCAGTGACAGGGGGCCGTTGGGGAACACTGAAGCTTTCTTT.

The chain uses TRBV24-1 and TRBJ1-5, with 7 bases lining up with TRBD1. Per germline, CDR1 KGHDR and CDR2 SFDVKD. Trimming took 9 bases from V and 7 from J; bases not matched to a gene: 5. The CDR3 spans 12 residues. CDR3 sequence (DNA): TGTGCCACCGAGGGGGCTGGACAGCCCCAGCATTTT. Its protein is CATEGAGQPQHF.

The rearrangement links TRBV11-3 to TRBJ2-7; the match to TRBD2 covers 9 bases. Germline lookup yields CDR1 SGHNT and CDR2 YENEEA. The ends lost 4 bases at V and 2 bases at J; junction bases unmatched: 3. The CDR3 totals 14 residues. CDR3 DNA: TGTGCCAGCAGCTCTAGCGGGGCCCCCTACGAGCAGTACTTC. Its translation: CASSSSGAPYEQYF. The full variable domain, completed using reference TRBV11-3 and TRBJ2-7, is EAGVVQSPRYKIIEKKQPVAFWCNPISGHNTLYWYLQNLGQGPELLIRYENEEAVDDSQLPKDRFSAERLKGVDSTLKIQPAELGDSAVYLCASSSSGAPYEQYFGPGTRLTVT.

This chain joins TRBV18 and TRBJ1-2, with a tentative D call TRBD1 (6 bases). The ends were cut back, 6 bases at V and 6 bases at J, with 23 bases in the middle. The CDR3 totals 16 residues. The V gene's germline CDR1 is KGHSH and CDR2 LQKENI. The DNA for the CDR3 is TGTGCCAGCTCGCTGACAAACAGGGTTGGTAAGGATGGCTACACCTTC. Its protein product is CASSLTNRVGKDGYTF. Looking up the rest from reference TRBV18 and TRBJ1-2 gives the full variable domain: NAGVMQNPRHLVRRRGQEARLRCSPMKGHSHVYWYRQLPEEGLKFMVYLQKENIIDESGMPKERFSAEFPKEGPSILRIQQVVRGDSAAYFCASSLTNRVGKDGYTFGSGTRLTVV.